This is a list of T cell receptor beta chains from one sample in a study of T-cell reconstitution after alpha-beta-depleted transplantation in children. TCRdb itself ran the PCR reads through MiXCR, one entry per CDR3 protein. The data contain about 300,000 distinct CDR3 sequences, around 7.1% of them singletons. Sequencing was performed on peripheral blood, taken 360 days after TCRalphabeta/CD19-depleted stem cell transplant. These TCRs come from a female patient aged 2 to 10 who had a stem cell transplant for Fanconi anemia, so the T cells may come from the graft donor. Each CDR3 is given with its conserved first and last residue. The order of the fields is V gene, J gene, D gene, clone size, CDR3 protein, CDR3 DNA. A D gene is named only where the DNA matches it firmly. Not every row has a clone size; where given, it reads once, few, many or a size class.

TRBV10-2,TRBJ1-6,.,.,CASSESWAGASNSPLHF,TGCGCCAGCAGTGAGTCTTGGGCAGGGGCATCAAATTCACCCCTCCACTTT
TRBV29-1,TRBJ1-1,.,many,CSVYGRVNTEAFF,TGCAGCGTTTACGGGAGGGTGAACACTGAAGCTTTCTTT
TRBV10-3,TRBJ2-1,TRBD2,few,CAISETMTSGNNEQFF,TGTGCCATCAGTGAGACCATGACTAGCGGGAACAATGAGCAGTTCTTC
TRBV28,TRBJ1-6,.,.,CASYKNSFNSPLHF,TGTGCCAGCTACAAGAACAGTTTTAATTCACCCCTCCACTTT
TRBV7-2,TRBJ2-3,TRBD1,many,CASSLTSGTGGVNTQYF,TGTGCCAGCAGCTTAACCTCCGGGACAGGGGGCGTTAATACGCAGTATTTT
TRBV6-1,TRBJ2-7,TRBD2,few,CASSRRGSGEQYF,TGTGCCAGCAGTCGTCGCGGGAGCGGCGAGCAGTACTTC
TRBV6-2/TRBV6-3,TRBJ2-1,.,many,CASLRDHNNEQFF,TGTGCCAGCCTCCGGGACCACAACAATGAGCAGTTCTTC
TRBV7-3,TRBJ2-7,.,.,CASSSQEGYEQYF,TGTGCCAGCAGCTCACAGGAAGGCTACGAGCAGTACTTC
TRBV28,TRBJ2-3,TRBD2,many,CASSLRGDSTDTQYF,TGTGCCAGCAGTTTACGGGGGGACAGCACAGATACGCAGTATTTT
TRBV5-4,TRBJ2-1,TRBD2,.,CASSLGAGGVGEQFF,TGTGCCAGCAGCTTGGGGGCGGGAGGGGTCGGTGAGCAGTTCTTC
TRBV20-1,TRBJ1-5,.,few,CSAQQRGKSGNQPQHF,TGCAGTGCTCAACAGCGAGGGAAGTCTGGCAATCAGCCCCAGCATTTT
TRBV18,TRBJ2-5,.,many,CASSPRDQETQYF,TGTGCCAGCTCACCCCGGGATCAAGAGACCCAGTACTTC
TRBV2,TRBJ1-1,TRBD1,many,CASREDRGYTEAFF,TGTGCCAGCAGGGAGGACAGGGGATACACTGAAGCTTTCTTT
TRBV7-3,TRBJ2-3,.,.,CASSLGRLPDTQYF,TGTGCCAGCAGCTTAGGTCGACTACCAGATACGCAGTATTTT
TRBV6-5,TRBJ2-4,.,.,CASSYGLPGLAKNIQYF,TGTGCCAGCAGTTACGGACTCCCAGGACTAGCCAAAAACATTCAGTACTTC
TRBV4-2,TRBJ2-2,.,.,CASSQDVKGHTGELFF,TGTGCCAGCAGCCAAGATGTAAAGGGACACACCGGGGAGCTGTTTTTT
TRBV28,TRBJ1-6,TRBD1,.,CASSPRDRGLSPLHF,TGTGCCAGCAGCCCTCGGGACAGGGGTTTATCACCCCTCCACTTT
TRBV6-1,TRBJ2-1,.,few,CASSASSYNEQFF,TGTGCCAGCAGCGCCAGCTCCTACAATGAGCAGTTCTTC
TRBV4-2,TRBJ2-5,TRBD1,few,CASSQAKTGRETQYF,TGTGCCAGCAGCCAAGCGAAGACAGGGAGAGAGACCCAGTACTTC
TRBV12-3/TRBV12-4,TRBJ1-2,.,.,CASFSVGRLYSLGYTF,TGTGCCAGTTTTTCTGTTGGACGGCTTTATTCATTGGGCTACACCTTC
TRBV7-9,TRBJ2-7,TRBD1,many,CASSETGGSYEQYF,TGTGCCAGCAGCGAGACAGGGGGCTCCTACGAGCAGTACTTC
TRBV7-9,TRBJ2-5,.,.,CASSLGATPEETQYF,TGTGCCAGCAGCTTGGGGGCAACACCAGAGGAGACCCAGTACTTC
TRBV10-3,TRBJ1-1,.,many,CAISVVGDTEAFF,TGTGCCATCAGTGTGGTAGGCGACACTGAAGCTTTCTTT